This T cell receptor (beta chain) emerged from a study of OX40 agonist ivuxolimab in advanced cancers. Looking at the study overall: Males comprised 82.7% of the group, whose mean age was roughly 64 years (range 23 to 79). Notes on the study in general: On average, CD8+ T cells showed a greater number of expanded clones than CD4+. CD4+ and CD8+ blood T cells expanded clonally by week 6 at 0.1 to 3.0 mg/kg.

Patients with autoimmune history or systemic immunosuppression were excluded. Regarding this clone: Antigen unknown.

The CDR3 runs 14 residues. Germline V gene sequence: CDR1 SGDLS, CDR2 YYNGEE. The ends were cut back, 3 bases at V and 5 bases at J, with 11 bases in the middle. The table came from immunoSEQ multiplex PCR; TCRdb's copy has only in-frame clones and leaves some out. Among tens of thousands of clones, 65% to 85% were seen once, and the ten largest hold roughly 36%. The clonotype originates from an adult with an advanced solid tumor such as melanoma, head and neck, liver or kidney cancer. The specimen was CD4+ or CD8+ T cells sorted from blood, collected in a trial of the OX40 agonist ivuxolimab. The V and J genes are TRBV9 and TRBJ1-4; a possible D gene is TRBD1 (5 bases). The CDR3 region has the DNA TGTGCCAGCAGCGAAGACAGTGTCAATGAAAAACTGTTTTTT. This codes for CASSEDSVNEKLFF.